One and the same sample provided the 24 T cell receptor beta chains below, sequenced in a study of T cells in Graves' hyperthyroidism and ophthalmopathy. Regions amplified from RNA transcripts were the TCR beta CDR3 regions. A first-round RT-PCR of the TCR CDR3 used the HTBI primer set. TCRdb re-derived calls from the multiplex PCR reads in MiXCR, one entry per CDR3 protein. Of hundreds of thousands of distinct CDR3 sequences in the sample, roughly 15% were seen once. The sample comprised blood. All receptors come from a young man with Graves' ophthalmopathy.

J is TRBJ2-4 and V is TRBV6-2 or TRBV6-3; 11 positions agree with TRBD1. The CDR3 runs to 17 residues. Trimming cost V 1 base and J 8 bases; bases outside gene matches: 10. The germline CDR1 and CDR2 sequences are MNHEY and SVGEGT. CDR3 in amino acids: CASSYFRVGQGADIQYF. The CDR3 DNA sequence: TGTGCCAGCAGTTACTTTCGTGTAGGACAGGGGGCGGACATTCAGTACTTC.

This clonotype was counted at least ten times. The rearrangement joins TRBV20-1 to TRBJ2-7; 7 positions agree with TRBD1. The length of the CDR3 is 13 residues. Germline lookup yields CDR1 DFQATT and CDR2 SNEGSKA (reference sequence). Trimming cost V 6 bases and J 3 bases; bases outside gene matches: 8. The CDR3 region is CSATRTGLYEQYF. DNA for the CDR3: TGCAGTGCGACGAGGACAGGACTCTACGAGCAGTACTTC.

The table lists this clonotype with many counts. An end of the junction does not agree with germline; a read error may underlie this. This chain joins TRBV3-1 and TRBJ1-2, with TRBD1 identical over 10 bases. The germline gives CDR1 LGHDT, CDR2 YNNKEL (reference sequence). CDR3 length: 13 residues. CDR3 coding DNA: TGTGCCAGCACCCAAGGGACAGGGGATGGCTACACCTTC. Translating gives CASTQGTGDGYTF.

The chain couples TRBV29-1 to TRBJ2-7, with TRBD1 identical over 7 bases. The germline V gene encodes CDR1 SQVTM and CDR2 ANQGSEA. The CDR3 has 13 amino acids. The CDR3 DNA reads TGCAGTGCCGGGACAGACCTGTCCTACGAGCAGTACTTC. Translating it yields CSAGTDLSYEQYF.

In this sample, this clonotype turned up a few times. The chain recombines TRBV14 with TRBJ2-3, with D tentatively TRBD1 (5 bases). Germline CDR1 and CDR2: SGHDN and FVKESK. The CDR3 extends over 18 amino acids. V lost 0 bases to trimming and J lost 2 bases, with 18 bases between them. The CDR3 loop is CASSQDIGVRVFTDTQYF. Written as DNA, the CDR3 is TGTGCCAGCAGCCAAGATATTGGAGTCAGGGTCTTCACAGATACGCAGTATTTT. The variable domain in full, with the rest retrieved from reference TRBV14 and TRBJ2-3, is EAGVTQFPSHSVIEKGQTVTLRCDPISGHDNLYWYRRVMGKEIKFLLHFVKESKQDESGMPNNRFLAERTGGTYSTLKVQPAELEDSGVYFCASSQDIGVRVFTDTQYFGPGTRLTVL.

The V call is TRBV20-1, the J call TRBJ2-7; D possibly corresponds to TRBD1 (5 bases). The length of the CDR3 is 13 residues. In germline, CDR1 is DFQATT, CDR2 SNEGSKA (reference sequence). V lost 2 bases and J lost 3, with 11 bases in between. The CDR3 here is CSARRTGVYEQYF. For the CDR3, the DNA is TGCAGTGCTAGAAGAACAGGAGTCTACGAGCAGTACTTC.

The table lists this clonotype with a few counts. The rearrangement joins TRBV7-2 to TRBJ1-5; no definite D call. V was trimmed by 2 bases and J by 10 bases, leaving 12 bases between them. There are 13 residues in the CDR3. Germline V gene lookup returns CDR1 SGHTA and CDR2 FQGNSA. In nucleotides, the CDR3 is TGTGCCAGCAGCTTAAGCAGAGAGGCACCCCAGCATTTT. Its translation is CASSLSREAPQHF.

As for this clonotype: A single base separates this from a much larger clone, so it may be a read error. The gene calls are TRBV20-1 and TRBJ2-7, with 8 positions matching TRBD2. CDR1 is DFQATT and CDR2 is SNEGSKA in the germline V gene (reference sequence). CDR3 length: 14 residues. The CDR3 nucleotides are TGCGGTGCTAGAGTACCGGGAGGGCCCTACGAGCAGTACTTC. The encoded protein is CGARVPGGPYEQYF.

This chain links TRBV6-4 with TRBJ2-4; D may be TRBD1 (5 bases). The V gene lost 0 bases and the J gene lost 0 bases, with 15 bases spanning the gap. CDR1 and CDR2 (germline): MRHNA, SNTAGT. The CDR3 runs 18 residues. The CDR3 coding sequence is TGTGCCAGCAGTGACTCACTACAGGAGCTCATAGCCAAAAACATTCAGTACTTC. This translates into CASSDSLQELIAKNIQYF.

The chain has TRBV20-1 and TRBJ1-1; 8 positions agree with TRBD1. Germline CDR1 reads DFQATT; CDR2 reads SNEGSKA (reference sequence). With 3 bases clipped from V and 5 bases from J, the junction kept 11 bases outside the gene matches. CDR3 length: 15 residues. The CDR3 loop is CSASPAGQGHTEAFF. The DNA of the CDR3 is TGCAGTGCTAGCCCGGCAGGACAGGGACATACTGAAGCTTTCTTT.

There are a few counts of this clonotype. The rearrangement uses TRBV19 and TRBJ2-7, with a possible D match to TRBD1 (6 bases). V lost 8 bases and J 0 bases, leaving 17 bases between the germline ends. The CDR3 is 15 amino acids. Per the germline V gene, CDR1 is LNHDA and CDR2 is SQIVND (reference sequence). The CDR3 sequence: CASSTGRLPSYEQYF. CDR3 bases: TGTGCCAGTTCCACAGGGCGCCTGCCCTCCTACGAGCAGTACTTC.

This clonotype has ten or more counts. The V and J genes are TRBV7-9 and TRBJ2-1; D unclear. The CDR3 is 17 residues long. Per the germline V gene, CDR1 is SEHNR and CDR2 is FQNEAQ (reference sequence). The germline V and J ends were trimmed by 4 bases and 6 bases, with 22 bases remaining between them. The CDR3 DNA is TGTGCCAGCAGCTCCCCGACCAGCCGCCCTTCCGGCAATGAGCAGTTCTTC. It codes for CASSSPTSRPSGNEQFF.

The chain recombines TRBV30 with TRBJ2-7; possibly TRBD1 for D (7 bases). Germline V gene lookup returns CDR1 GTSNPN and CDR2 SVGIG (reference sequence). CDR3 length: 15 residues. Trimming removed 3 bases at V and 1 base at J, with 16 bases between. CDR3 DNA: TGTGCCTGGAGGGACAGGCGGGGTATTTCCTACGAGCAGTACTTC. Translation: CAWRDRRGISYEQYF.

The table lists this clonotype with a few counts. V and J are TRBV4-1 and TRBJ1-5; maybe TRBD1 (6 bases). This CDR3 region has 16 residues. Deletions cut 4 bases from V and 1 base from J, with 14 bases between. Germline V lookup: CDR1 MGHRA, CDR2 YSYEKL. CDR3 in DNA: TGCGCCAGCAGCCTTGGGGCAGGGGTAAGCAATCAGCCCCAGCATTTT. Amino acid sequence: CASSLGAGVSNQPQHF.

This clonotype was detected ten times or more. The chain carries TRBV12-3 or TRBV12-4 and TRBJ1-1, with 7 positions matching TRBD1. CDR3 length: 14 amino acids. The V gene end was trimmed by 3 bases and the J gene end by 3 bases; junction bases not matched to a gene: 4. The DNA for the CDR3 is TGTGCCAGCAGTTTTCGGGACAGCTACACTGAAGCTTTCTTT. Residues: CASSFRDSYTEAFF.

This clonotype was seen at least ten times. Here the CDR3 DNA reads TGCAGTGCTAAGGTGGGGAGCACAGATACGCAGTATTTT. It specifies CSAKVGSTDTQYF. This chain joins TRBV20-1 and TRBJ2-3; no definite D call. CDR1 and CDR2 from the germline V gene are DFQATT and SNEGSKA (reference sequence). The length of the CDR3 is 13 residues. Trimming cost V 4 bases and J 0 bases, with 8 bases left between them.

The gene calls are TRBV19 and TRBJ1-5; D gene uncertain. This CDR3 has 13 residues. Germline V gene lookup returns CDR1 LNHDA and CDR2 SQIVND (reference sequence). V dropped 7 bases and J dropped 5 bases, with 12 bases sitting between them. The CDR3 DNA follows: TGTGCCAGTAAACCCCACGGGTATCAGCCCCAGCATTTT. Translated, it gives CASKPHGYQPQHF.

Many counts were recorded for this clonotype. J is TRBJ2-3 and V is TRBV11-2; D ambiguous. Germline values: CDR1 SGHAT, CDR2 FQNNGV. Trimming left V 0 bases short and J 2 bases short, with 3 bases between. The CDR3 spans 13 residues. The CDR3 nucleotides read TGTGCCAGCAGCTTAGATCTCACAGATACGCAGTATTTT. This sequence encodes CASSLDLTDTQYF.

The J gene is TRBJ2-1, the V gene TRBV11-3; TRBD2 is a possible D gene (7 bases). The CDR3 totals 17 residues. Trimming took off 1 base at V and 4 bases at J, with 17 bases between the two ends. Germline CDR1 is SGHNT and CDR2 is YENEEA. The CDR3 sequence is CASSLGLTGRGYNEQFF. DNA for the CDR3: TGTGCCAGCAGCTTAGGTCTTACTGGGAGGGGGTACAATGAGCAGTTCTTC.

This clonotype was seen at least ten times. The V call is TRBV6-1, the J call TRBJ2-1, with TRBD2 matching over 9 bases. Trimming removed 3 bases from V and 6 bases from J; junction bases left unmatched: 3. CDR1 and CDR2 from the germline V gene are MNHNS and SASEGT. The CDR3 has 14 residues. The CDR3 nucleotides read TGTGCCAGCAGTGAGGGCGGGGGGGCCAATGAGCAGTTCTTC. Encoded protein: CASSEGGGANEQFF.

This clonotype appeared many times. The J gene is TRBJ1-1, the V gene TRBV7-9, with 8 nucleotides matching TRBD1. This CDR3 has 13 residues. Germline CDR1 is SEHNR and CDR2 is FQNEAQ (reference sequence). Germline trimming cut 8 bases from V and 5 bases from J; bases unmatched to any gene: 7. As DNA, the CDR3 is TGTGCCAGCCTCGGACAGGGCATTACTGAAGCTTTCTTT. This encodes CASLGQGITEAFF. Based on the CDR3 plus reference TRBV7-9 and TRBJ1-1, the full variable domain is DTGVSQNPRHKITKRGQNVTFRCDPISEHNRLYWYRQTLGQGPEFLTYFQNEAQLEKSRLLSDRFSAERPKGSFSTLEIQRTEQGDSAMYLCASLGQGITEAFFGQGTRLTVV.

This clonotype occurred many times. The genes are TRBV30 and TRBJ1-3; no definite D call. Germline V gene data show CDR1 as GTSNPN and CDR2 as SVGIG (reference sequence). There are 11 residues in the CDR3. Trimming shortened V by 0 bases and J by 9 bases, and 6 bases separated the two germline ends. DNA for the CDR3: TGTGCCTGGAGTGTATGGGGCACCATATATTTT. It is translated as CAWSVWGTIYF.

This rearrangement joins TRBV5-1 to TRBJ1-6; the match to TRBD1 covers 9 bases. In germline, CDR1 is SGHRS, CDR2 YFSETQ. Trimming took 2 bases from V and 7 from J; bases not matched to a gene: 4. The CDR3 spans 15 residues. In DNA form, the CDR3 reads TGCGCCAGCAGCTTCGGGACAGGGATAAATTCACCCCTCCACTTT. This translates into CASSFGTGINSPLHF.

This clonotype was picked up many times. The chain is built from TRBV2 and TRBJ1-4; 8 nucleotides align to TRBD1. Trimming took 2 bases from V and 5 from J; bases not matched to a gene: 7. Germline V CDR1 and CDR2: SNHLY, FYNNEI. The CDR3 runs 16 residues. The DNA of the CDR3 is TGTGCCAGCAGTGAAACCCGGGACAGGATAAATGAAAAACTGTTTTTT. It codes for CASSETRDRINEKLFF.